A single sample gave rise to the 30 T cell receptor beta chains below, sequenced in a study of blood T cells in healthy people across ages (dated by TCRdb to the mid-2010s). Libraries were constructed by 5' RACE. These reads were obtained on an Illumina HiSeq 2500. A second PCR of 7 to 11 cycles was run with a J-beta primer mix and a sample-barcoded 5' primer. The public reads were reanalyzed by TCRdb: fastp trimming at Q25, MiXCR alignment, in-frame beta chains only. Each CDR3 protein gets just one entry, which takes the most common genes and DNA from the rows behind it. For this sample the table gives roughly 900,000 distinct CDR3 sequences, of which about 28% were detected only once. The ten largest clones add up to 17% of the sample. Input material: blood. The receptor set was obtained from a woman over 75 in good health.

This clonotype was detected ten times or more. This rearrangement joins TRBV7-2 to TRBJ1-4, with D uncertain. Germline V gene data show CDR1 as SGHTA and CDR2 as FQGNSA. Between the trimmed V and J ends, which lost 1 base and 0 bases, there was a span of 9 bases. The length of the CDR3 is 16 residues. The CDR3 reads CASSLGWAATNEKLFF. The CDR3 DNA follows: TGTGCCAGCAGCTTAGGCTGGGCAGCAACTAATGAAAAACTGTTTTTT.

This clonotype was found a few times. This rearrangement joins TRBV7-2 to TRBJ1-4, with TRBD1 identical over 7 bases. CDR1 SGHTA and CDR2 FQGNSA come from the germline V gene. The CDR3 length is 15 residues. V was clipped by 3 bases and J by 5 bases; unmatched bases: 6. The CDR3 DNA follows: TGTGCCAGCAGCTTGGTGGGGACAGCAAATGAAAAACTGTTTTTT. It specifies CASSLVGTANEKLFF.

This chain links TRBV7-9 with TRBJ1-1; D is perhaps TRBD1 (5 bases). Trimming cost V 5 bases and J 5 bases, with 15 bases left between them. Germline CDR1 SEHNR, CDR2 FQNEAQ (reference sequence). CDR3 length: 14 residues. The CDR3 sequence is CASSQPGGRTEAFF. Written as DNA, the CDR3 is TGTGCCAGCAGCCAACCCGGGGGGAGGACTGAAGCTTTCTTT.

In its sample, this clonotype was seen many times. V is TRBV12-3 or TRBV12-4 and J is TRBJ2-1; tentative D call: TRBD1 (5 bases). V was pared by 4 bases and J by 2 bases, with 9 bases between. The CDR3 runs 14 residues. This CDR3 reads CASSSGQTYNEQFF. The CDR3 bases are TGTGCCAGCAGTTCAGGGCAAACCTACAATGAGCAGTTCTTC.

This clonotype has at least ten counts. V gene TRBV4-1 combines with J gene TRBJ1-6; 11 bases align to TRBD1. The CDR3 consists of 20 residues. CDR1 and CDR2 from the germline V gene are MGHRA and YSYEKL. V was pared by 0 bases and J by 7 bases, with 14 bases of the junction left unmatched. CDR3 loop: CASSQDRSRTGGAQNSPLHF. In nucleotides, the CDR3 is TGCGCCAGCAGCCAAGATCGCTCCCGGACAGGGGGCGCGCAAAATTCACCCCTCCACTTT.

The sample holds one count of this clonotype. Compared with germline, one end of the junction differs, possibly owing to a read error. The rearrangement joins TRBV7-6 to TRBJ2-3, with D unresolved. The CDR3 loop spans 16 amino acids. Germline V gene data show CDR1 as SGHVS and CDR2 as FNYEAQ. The CDR3 reads CASSLGSDIVEDMQCF. The CDR3 coding sequence is TGTGCCAGCAGCTTAGGTTCCGACATCGTTGAGGATATGCAGTGTTTT.

The chain employs TRBV29-1 and TRBJ2-7; 7 nucleotides align to TRBD1. Trimming took 5 bases from V and 3 from J; bases not matched to a gene: 10. The CDR3 has 14 residues. Germline V gene lookup returns CDR1 SQVTM and CDR2 ANQGSEA. CDR3 in amino acids: CSVRTGVVNYEQYF. The CDR3, as DNA: TGCAGCGTTAGAACAGGGGTCGTGAACTACGAGCAGTACTTC.

This clonotype was seen repeatedly, ten times or more. V gene TRBV2 combines with J gene TRBJ2-7; 7 positions agree with TRBD1. V trimming: 4 bases; J trimming: 3 bases; junction bases outside the gene matches: 9. The CDR3 loop spans 15 amino acids. Germline V gene lookup returns CDR1 SNHLY and CDR2 FYNNEI. The CDR3 loop reads CASSVTGKISYEQYF. DNA of the CDR3: TGTGCCAGCAGTGTGACAGGGAAAATCAGCTACGAGCAGTACTTC.

The CDR3 nucleotides are TGTGCCAGCAGTTGGGGGTGGAACACTGAAGCTTTCTTT. It yields the protein CASSWGWNTEAFF. This rearrangement joins TRBV6-2 or TRBV6-3 to TRBJ1-1; TRBD1 is a possible D gene (5 bases). The ends were cut back, 4 bases at V and 1 base at J, with 7 bases in the middle. Germline loops: CDR1 MNHEY, CDR2 SVGEGT. This CDR3 has 13 residues.

This clonotype was recorded a few times. The chain is built from TRBV3-1 and TRBJ2-6, with a tentative D call TRBD2 (6 bases). Trimming left V 2 bases short and J 2 bases short, with 13 bases between. Per the germline V gene, CDR1 is LGHDT and CDR2 is YNNKEL (reference sequence). This CDR3 has 17 amino acids. The chain's CDR3 is CASSQSFRGTGANVLTF. The CDR3 DNA reads as TGTGCCAGCAGCCAATCCTTCCGGGGGACTGGGGCCAACGTCCTGACTTTC.

This clonotype was seen a handful of times. V usage is TRBV7-6 and J usage is TRBJ1-2; D is uncertain. The germline V and J ends were trimmed by 5 bases and 8 bases, with 24 bases remaining between them. Germline V CDR1 and CDR2: SGHVS, FNYEAQ. CDR3 size: 16 residues. The CDR3 spells CASSPTPGGGIYGYTF. The CDR3 bases are TGTGCCAGCAGCCCTACCCCGGGCGGCGGGATATACGGCTACACCTTC.

At least ten counts were recorded for this clonotype. V and J are TRBV24-1 and TRBJ2-3; D unclear. V was pared by 1 base and J by 7 bases, with 5 bases between. The CDR3 is made up of 12 amino acids. Germline CDR1 and CDR2: KGHDR and SFDVKD. CDR3 region: CATSDLDYTQYF. The CDR3 nucleotides read TGTGCCACCAGTGATTTAGACTATACGCAGTATTTT.

This clonotype was observed a handful of times. The chain has TRBV11-2 and TRBJ2-5; D not resolved. CDR1 is SGHAT and CDR2 is FQNNGV in the germline V gene. V lost 5 bases to trimming and J lost 5 bases, with 15 bases between them. This CDR3 region has 14 residues. Here the CDR3 reads CASSPENPRETQYF. The CDR3 coding sequence is TGTGCCAGCAGCCCCGAGAACCCCAGGGAGACCCAGTACTTC.

This clonotype has ten or more counts. The chain is built from TRBV2 and TRBJ2-1; D gene unclear. Trimming pared 7 bases from V and 2 bases from J, leaving 9 bases between. The V gene's germline CDR1 is SNHLY and CDR2 FYNNEI. The CDR3 has 13 residues. The CDR3 loop is CASKGTPYNEQFF. CDR3 nucleotide sequence: TGTGCCAGCAAAGGTACCCCCTACAATGAGCAGTTCTTC.

About this clonotype itself: This may stem from a read error, because a much larger clone lies one nucleotide away. The chain combines TRBV12-3 or TRBV12-4 with TRBJ1-5; possible D gene TRBD1, 5 bases. The CDR3 has 13 amino acids. Trimming removed 8 bases at V and 7 bases at J, with 15 bases between. The CDR3 nucleotides read TGTGCCAGCGCAACAAGGGACGGACAGCCCCAGCATTTT. This translates into CASATRDGQPQHF.

This chain connects TRBV4-1 to TRBJ2-5, with D unclear. Per germline, CDR1 MGHRA and CDR2 YSYEKL. The CDR3 totals 13 residues. Trimming shortened V by 3 bases and J by 0 bases, and 5 bases separated the two germline ends. This CDR3 reads CASSQAHQETQYF. CDR3 DNA: TGCGCCAGCAGCCAGGCTCACCAAGAGACCCAGTACTTC.

This clonotype has ten or more counts. CDR3 loop: CASSPGLRQGFSDEQFF. As DNA, the CDR3 is TGTGCCAGCAGTCCTGGTCTGCGACAGGGATTTTCTGATGAGCAGTTCTTC. V gene TRBV6-6 combines with J gene TRBJ2-1, with TRBD1 matching over 7 bases. The length of the CDR3 is 17 residues. Losses at the gene ends were 5 bases for V and 8 bases for J; bases not matched to a gene: 18. Germline assignment: CDR1 MNHNY and CDR2 SVGAGI (reference sequence).

The rearrangement joins TRBV7-2 to TRBJ2-2, with D tentatively TRBD1 (6 bases). This CDR3 spans 15 amino acids. V dropped 6 bases and J dropped 2 bases, with 13 bases sitting between them. Germline assignment: CDR1 SGHTA and CDR2 FQGNSA. CDR3 coding DNA: TGTGCCAGCAGTCAGACAGGTCAAAACACCGGGGAGCTGTTTTTT. Its translation: CASSQTGQNTGELFF.

This clonotype was detected a few times. A much larger clone differs from this one at a single base, so this may be a read error. This sequence joins TRBV5-1 and TRBJ2-3; 10 bases fit TRBD1. CDR1 is SGHRS and CDR2 is YFSETQ in the germline V gene. CDR3 length: 16 amino acids. The DNA for the CDR3 is TGCGCCGGCAGCATTCCCGGGACAGGGGTGGGCAATACGCAGTATTTT. Amino acids: CAGSIPGTGVGNTQYF.

This clonotype has more than one count but fewer than ten. This chain joins TRBV6-2 or TRBV6-3 and TRBJ2-7, with 12 nucleotides matching TRBD2. The tail of the sequence fits TRBJ2-4 better, so the J call may be wrong. CDR1 is MNHEY and CDR2 is SVGEGT in the germline V gene. This CDR3 is built from 18 residues. As DNA, the CDR3 is TGTGCCAGCAGTCGAAATAAGGGGGGGAGACTAGCGGGGGCCATTCAGTACTTC. It codes for CASSRNKGGRLAGAIQYF.

Comment on this clonotype: Germline is not matched at one junction end, which may reflect a read error. This sequence joins TRBV6-6 and TRBJ1-6, with D maybe TRBD1 (5 bases). From germline, CDR1 is MNHNY and CDR2 SVGAGI (reference sequence). The CDR3 spans 12 residues. The CDR3: CAGSKQGVPLHF. In DNA form, the CDR3 reads TGTGCCGGCAGTAAACAAGGGGTACCCCTCCACTTT.

This clonotype was seen a handful of times. The chain has TRBV20-1 and TRBJ2-3; TRBD2 aligns across 9 bases. The CDR3 contains 15 residues. With 2 bases clipped from V and 1 base from J, the junction kept 4 bases outside the gene matches. The V gene's germline CDR1 is DFQATT and CDR2 SNEGSKA (reference sequence). The CDR3 DNA reads TGCAGTGCTAGACGTCTAGCGGGGCGCACAGATACGCAGTATTTT. It translates to CSARRLAGRTDTQYF.

This clonotype was seen ten or more times. The junction differs from germline at one of its ends, possibly a read error. The chain has TRBV7-2 and TRBJ1-1, with unresolved D. CDR1 and CDR2 (germline): SGHTA, FQGNSA. The CDR3 has 13 residues. The CDR3, as DNA: TGCGCCAGCAGCTTGGTCCTGAACACTGAAGCTTTCTTT. Its protein is CASSLVLNTEAFF.

Many counts were recorded for this clonotype. The rearrangement joins TRBV7-2 to TRBJ1-1, with a possible D match to TRBD1 (5 bases). The CDR3 sequence is 15 residues long. Germline CDR1 reads SGHTA; CDR2 reads FQGNSA. Between the trimmed V and J ends, which lost 2 bases and 1 base, there was a span of 11 bases. The DNA of the CDR3 is TGTGCCAGCAGCTTATACGGGGGGAGGAACACTGAAGCTTTCTTT. It translates to CASSLYGGRNTEAFF.

As regards this clonotype: With a much larger clone just one base away, this may be a read error. The rearrangement links TRBV5-4 to TRBJ2-1; 7 positions agree with TRBD2. Germline V lookup: CDR1 SGHNT, CDR2 YYREEE (reference sequence). There are 15 residues in the CDR3. Trimming took 4 bases from V and 5 from J; bases not matched to a gene: 9. DNA of the CDR3: TGTGCCAGCAGCCCAGCTAGCGGCAGCCACAATGAGCAGTTCTTC. Encoded protein: CASSPASGSHNEQFF.

In its sample, this clonotype was seen a few times. This sequence joins TRBV20-1 and TRBJ1-2; 8 nucleotides agree with TRBD1. Losses at the gene ends were 2 bases for V and 2 bases for J; bases not matched to a gene: 10. The CDR3 runs to 16 residues. Germline loops: CDR1 DFQATT, CDR2 SNEGSKA (reference sequence). CDR3 coding DNA: TGCAGTGCTAGAACCTGGGGACAGGAGCAAAACTATGGCTACACCTTC. It specifies CSARTWGQEQNYGYTF.

The chain employs TRBV15 and TRBJ2-3, with D possibly being TRBD1 or TRBD2 (5 bases each). Trimming cost V 8 bases and J 3 bases, with 12 bases left between them. This CDR3 is 13 amino acids long. CDR1 is LNHNV and CDR2 is YYDKDF in the germline V gene (reference sequence). The CDR3 sequence is CATGEGWTDTQYF. The CDR3 nucleotides read TGTGCCACCGGTGAGGGGTGGACAGATACGCAGTATTTT. The variable domain in full, completed from reference TRBV15 and TRBJ2-3, reads DAMVIQNPRYQVTQFGKPVTLSCSQTLNHNVMYWYQQKSSQAPKLLFHYYDKDFNNEADTPDNFQSRRPNTSFCFLDIRSPGLGDTAMYLCATGEGWTDTQYFGPGTRLTVL.

The rearrangement joins TRBV7-9 to TRBJ1-1; TRBD1 matches at 9 bases. V shed 5 bases, J shed 10 bases, and the junction held 11 bases outside the gene matches. This CDR3 spans 14 amino acids. The germline V gene encodes CDR1 SEHNR and CDR2 FQNEAQ (reference sequence). CDR3 sequence: CASSPGTGYQGAFF. CDR3 in DNA: TGTGCCAGCAGCCCGGGGACAGGGTATCAGGGAGCTTTCTTT.

V usage is TRBV20-1 and J usage is TRBJ2-1; 8 positions match TRBD2. With 6 bases clipped from V and 5 bases from J, the junction kept 9 bases outside the gene matches. CDR3 length: 14 amino acids. The germline V gene encodes CDR1 DFQATT and CDR2 SNEGSKA (reference sequence). CDR3 bases: TGCAGTGCCCGCGCGGGAGGCCTTCACAATGAGCAGTTCTTC. This codes for CSARAGGLHNEQFF.

The sample holds a few counts of this clonotype. This may stem from a read error, because a much larger clone lies one nucleotide away. This sequence joins TRBV12-3 or TRBV12-4 and TRBJ2-5; perhaps TRBD2 as D (6 bases). The CDR3 loop spans 13 amino acids. CDR3 nucleotide sequence: TGTGCCAGCAGTGTCGGACTACAAGAGGCCCAGTACTTC. Translation: CASSVGLQEAQYF.